This T cell receptor beta chain was profiled in a study of cytomegalovirus exposure and HLA in healthy donors. A word on this clone: Its target is not known.

Study conclusions and caveats: In an earlier analysis, productive rearrangement rates for most beta V segments clustered near 87% or 30%.

Primers for the PCR totalled 60 Vbeta and 13 Jbeta. Measured with immunoSEQ multiplex PCR; TCRdb has only the in-frame clones, and not every one. Counted here are fewer than 120,000 clones, about 80% occurring once; the ten biggest clones make up around 3.2%. The V end was cut by 1 base, the J end by 7 bases, with 10 bases between. This CDR3 has 13 residues. Germline values: CDR1 MDHEN, CDR2 SYDVKM. The clonotype originates from a woman in her sixties in good health and CMV-seropositive. Sequenced input: PBMCs. This rearrangement joins TRBV28 to TRBJ1-2, with D unclear. Here the CDR3 DNA reads TGTGCCAGCAGTTTATCCGGTTCGGGTGGCTACACCTTC. Protein: CASSLSGSGGYTF.